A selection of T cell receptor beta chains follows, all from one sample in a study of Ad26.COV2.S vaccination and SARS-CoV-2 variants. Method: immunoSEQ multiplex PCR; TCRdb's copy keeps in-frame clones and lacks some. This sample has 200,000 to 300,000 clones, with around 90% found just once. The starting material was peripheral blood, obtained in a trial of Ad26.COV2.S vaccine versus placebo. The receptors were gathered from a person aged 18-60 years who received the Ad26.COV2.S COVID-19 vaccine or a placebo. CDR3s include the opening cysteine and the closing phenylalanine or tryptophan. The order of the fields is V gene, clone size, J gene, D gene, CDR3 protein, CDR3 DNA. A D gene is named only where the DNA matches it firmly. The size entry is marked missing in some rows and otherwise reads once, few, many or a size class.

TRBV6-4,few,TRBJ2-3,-,CASSDNIGLASDTQYF,TGTGCCAGCAGTGACAATATAGGTCTGGCCTCAGATACGCAGTATTTT
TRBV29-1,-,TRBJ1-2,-,CSVDPQGRGYTF,TGCAGCGTAGACCCCCAGGGTCGGGGCTACACCTTC
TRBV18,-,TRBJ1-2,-,CASSPPSGGRVYGYTF,TGTGCCAGCTCACCACCGAGCGGGGGGCGCGTCTATGGCTACACCTTC
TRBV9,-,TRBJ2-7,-,CASSASGQSNEQYF,TGTGCCAGCAGCGCCTCAGGGCAGAGCAACGAGCAGTACTTC
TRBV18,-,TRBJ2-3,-,CASSPMKRDTQYF,TGTGCCAGCTCACCAATGAAGCGAGATACGCAGTATTTT
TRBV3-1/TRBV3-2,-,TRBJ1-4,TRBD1,CASSLLRGRNEKLFF,TGTGCCAGCAGCCTGCTCAGGGGGCGGAATGAAAAACTGTTTTTT
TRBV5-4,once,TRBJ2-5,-,CASRLSLGGSAETQYF,TGTGCCAGCAGACTCTCTCTGGGGGGCAGTGCGGAGACCCAGTACTTC
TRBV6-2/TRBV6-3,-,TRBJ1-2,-,CASSYEAGGNYGYTF,TGTGCCAGCAGTTACGAGGCAGGAGGGAACTATGGCTACACCTTC
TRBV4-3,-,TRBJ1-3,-,CASSPGFGNTIYF,TGCGCCAGCAGCCCTGGGTTTGGAAACACCATATATTTT
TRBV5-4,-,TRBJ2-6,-,CASSPSGANVLTF,TGTGCCAGCAGCCCGTCTGGGGCCAACGTCCTGACTTTC
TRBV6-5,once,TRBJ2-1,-,CASSSPYEQFF,TGTGCCAGCAGTTCCCCCTATGAGCAGTTCTTC
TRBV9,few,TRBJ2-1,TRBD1,CASSVAGGPYNEQFF,TGTGCCAGCAGCGTGGCAGGGGGCCCCTACAATGAGCAGTTCTTC
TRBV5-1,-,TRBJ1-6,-,CASGLQGLGNSPLHF,TGCGCCAGCGGTCTACAGGGTTTGGGTAATTCACCCCTCCACTTT
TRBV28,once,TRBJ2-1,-,CASSLPSRSTMDNEQFF,TGTGCCAGCAGTTTACCCAGCAGGTCCACTATGGACAATGAGCAGTTCTTC
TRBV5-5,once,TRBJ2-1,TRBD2,CASSRSTSGRYNEQFF,TGTGCCAGCAGCCGTTCGACTAGCGGGAGATACAATGAGCAGTTCTTC
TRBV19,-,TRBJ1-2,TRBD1,CAIFAGDSYGYTF,TGTGCTATCTTTGCCGGGGACAGCTATGGCTACACCTTC
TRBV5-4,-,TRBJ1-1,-,CASSLETGYTEAFF,TGTGCCAGCAGCTTGGAGACAGGTTACACTGAAGCTTTCTTT
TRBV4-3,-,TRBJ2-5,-,CASSQGQGLGETQYF,TGCGCCAGCAGCCAAGGGCAGGGCCTGGGGGAGACCCAGTACTTC
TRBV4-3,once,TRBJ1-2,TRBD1,CASSPRQGSFYGYTF,TGCGCCAGCAGCCCGAGACAGGGAAGTTTCTATGGCTACACCTTC
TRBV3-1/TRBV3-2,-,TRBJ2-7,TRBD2,CASSRGGSGVSYEQYF,TGTGCCAGCAGCCGCGGGGGGAGCGGGGTTTCCTACGAGCAGTACTTC
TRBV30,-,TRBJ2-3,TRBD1,CAWGQVTRDTQYF,TGTGCCTGGGGACAGGTCACGAGAGATACGCAGTATTTT
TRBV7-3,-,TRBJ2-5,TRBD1,CASSKTGTQTQYF,TGTGCCAGCAGCAAGACAGGGACACAGACCCAGTACTTC
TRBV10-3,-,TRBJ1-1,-,CAISESWGAFF,TGTGCCATCAGTGAGTCGTGGGGAGCTTTCTTT
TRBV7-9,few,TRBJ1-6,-,CASSQGNSPLHF,TGTGCCAGCAGCCAGGGGAATTCACCCCTCCACTTT
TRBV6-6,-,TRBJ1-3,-,CASSNGQNSGNTIYF,TGTGCCAGCAGTAACGGACAGAACTCTGGAAACACCATATATTTT
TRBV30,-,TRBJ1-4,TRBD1,CAWSGTGSRNEKLFF,TGTGCCTGGAGCGGGACAGGGTCCCGTAATGAAAAACTGTTTTTT
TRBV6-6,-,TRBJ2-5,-,CASSYSGEGEGTQYF,TGTGCCAGCAGTTACTCTGGGGAGGGGGAGGGGACCCAGTACTTC
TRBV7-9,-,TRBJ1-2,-,CASSSLNSYGYTF,TGTGCCAGCAGCTCCTTGAACAGCTATGGCTACACCTTC
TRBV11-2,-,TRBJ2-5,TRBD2,CASSLPLAGGQETQYF,TGTGCCAGCAGCCTACCATTAGCGGGAGGGCAAGAGACCCAGTACTTC
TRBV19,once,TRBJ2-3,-,CASGGRGYYTQYF,TGTGCCAGTGGGGGTCGCGGATACTATACGCAGTATTTT
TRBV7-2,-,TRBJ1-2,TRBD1,CASSYGDRANYGYTF,TGTGCCAGCAGCTATGGGGACAGGGCGAACTATGGCTACACCTTC
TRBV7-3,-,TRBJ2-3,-,CASRRSGRERDTQYF,TGTGCCAGCAGACGATCCGGGAGAGAAAGAGATACGCAGTATTTT
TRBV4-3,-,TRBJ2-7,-,CASSQDTPRAYEQYF,TGCGCCAGCAGCCAAGATACCCCGAGGGCCTACGAGCAGTACTTC
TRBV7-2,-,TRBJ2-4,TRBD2,CASSFLSGGARNIQYF,TGTGCCAGCAGCTTCTTGAGCGGGGGGGCCCGAAACATTCAGTACTTC
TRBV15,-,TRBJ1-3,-,CATSRDLGVGNTIYF,TGTGCCACCAGCAGAGATCTGGGGGTCGGTAACACCATATATTTT
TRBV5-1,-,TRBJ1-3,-,CASSSSPGVLNGNTIYF,TGCGCCAGCAGCTCCTCCCCGGGGGTTCTTAATGGAAACACCATATATTTT
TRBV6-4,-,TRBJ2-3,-,CASSEEALDTQYF,TGTGCCAGCAGTGAAGAGGCCCTAGATACGCAGTATTTT
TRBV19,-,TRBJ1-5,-,CASSIGPGPDQPQHF,TGTGCCAGTAGTATAGGTCCAGGGCCGGATCAGCCCCAGCATTTT
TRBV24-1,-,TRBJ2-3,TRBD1,CATSDPGQGGTDTQYF,TGTGCCACCAGTGACCCCGGGCAGGGGGGCACAGATACGCAGTATTTT
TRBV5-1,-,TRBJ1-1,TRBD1,CASSLGPGQSTEAFF,TGCGCCAGCAGCTTGGGACCGGGACAGTCTACTGAAGCTTTCTTT
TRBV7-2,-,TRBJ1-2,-,CASSLESDLYGYTF,TGTGCCAGCAGCTTAGAATCGGACCTCTATGGCTACACCTTC
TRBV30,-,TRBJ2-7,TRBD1,CAWSSGTGDQQQYF,TGTGCCTGGAGTTCCGGGACAGGGGATCAGCAACAGTACTTC
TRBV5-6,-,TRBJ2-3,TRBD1,CASSRRDRYTDTQYF,TGTGCCAGCAGCCGTAGGGACAGATACACAGATACGCAGTATTTT
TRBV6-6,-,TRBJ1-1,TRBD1,CASSKSQGGRTEAFF,TGTGCCAGCAGTAAATCCCAGGGGGGCAGAACTGAAGCTTTCTTT
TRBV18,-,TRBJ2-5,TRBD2,CASSPVAGRQETQYF,TGTGCCAGCTCACCGGTAGCGGGGAGACAAGAGACCCAGTACTTC
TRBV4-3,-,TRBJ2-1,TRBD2,CASSEDPGGPAEQFF,TGCGCCAGCAGCGAGGATCCGGGGGGGCCGGCTGAGCAGTTCTTC
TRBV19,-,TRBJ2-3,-,CASSMTLSTDTQYF,TGTGCCAGTAGTATGACGCTATCCACAGATACGCAGTATTTT
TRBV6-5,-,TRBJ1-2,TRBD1,CAFLRDSYGYTF,TGTGCCTTCCTCCGGGACAGCTATGGCTACACCTTC
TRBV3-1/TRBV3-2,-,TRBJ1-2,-,CASSRTDYGYTF,TGTGCCAGCAGCCGGACAGACTATGGCTACACCTTC
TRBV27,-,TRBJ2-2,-,CASSFSGELFF,TGTGCCAGCAGTTTTAGCGGGGAGCTGTTTTTT
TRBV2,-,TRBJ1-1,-,CASKGEDTEAFF,TGTGCCAGCAAAGGGGAGGACACTGAAGCTTTCTTT
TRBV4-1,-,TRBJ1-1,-,CASSAGHMNTEAFF,TGCGCCAGCAGCGCTGGACATATGAACACTGAAGCTTTCTTT
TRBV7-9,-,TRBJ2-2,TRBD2,CASSFSAGGSTGELFF,TGTGCCAGCAGCTTCTCGGCGGGGGGAAGTACCGGGGAGCTGTTTTTT
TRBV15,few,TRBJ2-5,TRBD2,CATSEGTSGGARTQYF,TGTGCCACCAGCGAAGGGACTAGCGGGGGGGCCCGGACCCAGTACTTC
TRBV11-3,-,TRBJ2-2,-,CASTIQGANTGELFF,TGTGCCAGCACCATACAAGGAGCGAACACCGGGGAGCTGTTTTTT
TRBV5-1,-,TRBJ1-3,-,CASSLAGRVAGNTIYF,TGCGCCAGCAGCTTGGCCGGGAGGGTTGCTGGAAACACCATATATTTT
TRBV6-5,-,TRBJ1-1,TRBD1,CASSSGTANTEAFF,TGTGCCAGCAGTAGCGGGACAGCGAACACTGAAGCTTTCTTT